The 23 T cell receptor beta chains presented below share a single source sample, sequenced in a study of CD8 T cells in ankylosing spondylitis. These TCRs' antigens remain unknown. TCRdb re-called the 5' RACE reads with MiXCR, one entry per CDR3 protein. The sample has around 540,000 distinct CDR3 sequences; 10% to 15% are singletons. General observations from the study: In ankylosing spondylitis blood, a motif of eight highly homologous TCR beta variants appeared characteristic.

Sequenced material: blood, either unsorted or a sorted T cell fraction (not recorded which). The receptors shown here come from a male donor with ankylosing spondylitis.

This clonotype has just a few counts. DNA of the CDR3: TGTGCCAGCCGTGGAGGCAGCAATCAGCCCCAGCATTTT. Its protein product is CASRGGSNQPQHF. This chain uses TRBV7-9 with TRBJ1-5; D remains ambiguous. Trimming took off 8 bases at V and 1 base at J, with 9 bases between the two ends. This CDR3 comprises 13 residues. The germline V gene has CDR1 SEHNR and CDR2 FQNEAQ (reference sequence). The whole variable domain, remainder taken from reference TRBV7-9 and TRBJ1-5, is DTGVSQNPRHKITKRGQNVTFRCDPISEHNRLYWYRQTLGQGPEFLTYFQNEAQLEKSRLLSDRFSAERPKGSFSTLEIQRTEQGDSAMYLCASRGGSNQPQHFGDGTRLSIL.

Only a few counts were recorded for this clonotype. The gene calls are TRBV4-2 and TRBJ2-5; D gene uncertain. V gave up 0 bases and J gave up 2 bases, with 10 bases separating them. The CDR3 runs to 15 residues. Per germline, CDR1 LGHNA and CDR2 YNFKEQ. In DNA, the CDR3 is TGTGCCAGCAGCCAAGACTCTAGGTGGCAAGAGACCCAGTACTTC. This translates into CASSQDSRWQETQYF.

There are a few counts of this clonotype. This chain connects TRBV20-1 to TRBJ2-7, with 7 bases matching TRBD2. The CDR3 covers 14 residues. CDR1 DFQATT and CDR2 SNEGSKA come from the germline V gene (reference sequence). V lost 2 bases to trimming and J lost 1 base; unmatched junction nucleotides: 5. The CDR3 nucleotides read TGCAGTGCTAGATTCCCAGCGGGATCCTACGAGCAGTACTTC. Protein: CSARFPAGSYEQYF.

This clonotype was seen at least ten times. The J gene is TRBJ1-6, the V gene TRBV5-1; possibly TRBD1 for D (6 bases). The germline CDR1 and CDR2 sequences are SGHRS and YFSETQ. The CDR3 runs to 16 residues. Between the trimmed V and J ends, which lost 3 bases and 0 bases, there was a span of 10 bases. CDR3 DNA: TGCGCCAGCAGCTCCCAGGGGAGCTCCTATAATTCACCCCTCCACTTT. Translating it yields CASSSQGSSYNSPLHF.

The J gene is TRBJ2-1, the V gene TRBV15, with TRBD2 identical over 11 bases. The CDR3 contains 15 residues. Germline V gene sequence: CDR1 LNHNV, CDR2 YYDKDF (reference sequence). After removal of 4 bases from V and 3 bases from J, the junction contained 2 bases not matched to a gene. The CDR3 sequence is CATSKTSGNYNEQFF. CDR3 coding DNA: TGTGCCACCAGCAAGACTAGCGGGAACTACAATGAGCAGTTCTTC.

The chain recombines TRBV4-2 with TRBJ1-5; D ambiguous. In germline, CDR1 is LGHNA, CDR2 YNFKEQ. The V gene lost 0 bases and the J gene lost 4 bases, with 13 bases spanning the gap. The CDR3 length is 16 residues. The CDR3 sequence is CASSQESEQANQPQHF. Written as DNA, the CDR3 is TGTGCCAGCAGCCAAGAATCAGAACAAGCAAATCAGCCCCAGCATTTT.

The rearrangement links TRBV20-1 to TRBJ2-1, with 12 nucleotides matching TRBD2. Germline lookup yields CDR1 DFQATT and CDR2 SNEGSKA (reference sequence). The CDR3 covers 16 residues. J lost 4 bases, V lost 1 base, and 5 bases had no gene match. The CDR3 region is CSARAGLAGLYNEQFF. The CDR3 DNA follows: TGCAGTGCTAGAGCCGGACTAGCGGGATTATACAATGAGCAGTTCTTC.

The chain uses TRBV20-1 and TRBJ2-2; D unresolved. Trimming cost V 7 bases and J 2 bases, with 8 bases left between them. This CDR3 spans 12 amino acids. CDR1 DFQATT and CDR2 SNEGSKA come from the germline V gene (reference sequence). The CDR3 protein is CSGEENTGELFF. The CDR3 nucleotides are TGCAGTGGTGAAGAAAACACCGGGGAGCTGTTTTTT.

This clonotype appeared a few times. This chain connects TRBV9 to TRBJ1-1; D is possibly TRBD1 (5 bases). Per the germline V gene, CDR1 is SGDLS and CDR2 is YYNGEE. Trimming took off 2 bases at V and 11 bases at J, with 22 bases between the two ends. This CDR3 is 15 amino acids long. CDR3 region: CASSVQGYLGFRAFF. In DNA form, the CDR3 reads TGTGCCAGCAGCGTCCAGGGCTATCTTGGGTTTCGGGCTTTCTTT.

In its sample, this clonotype was seen a few times. This chain links TRBV20-1 with TRBJ2-2; maybe TRBD1 (6 bases). With 5 bases removed from V and 4 bases from J, the gap between germline ends came to 17 bases. The germline gives CDR1 DFQATT, CDR2 SNEGSKA (reference sequence). The CDR3 is 15 amino acids. This CDR3 reads CSAPVSGHITGELFF. In DNA, the CDR3 is TGCAGTGCTCCTGTCTCGGGACATATCACCGGGGAGCTGTTTTTT.

The table lists this clonotype with a few counts. The genes are TRBV7-2 and TRBJ2-3; possibly TRBD1 for D (5 bases). Deletions cut 4 bases from V and 6 bases from J, with 14 bases between. This CDR3 spans 14 amino acids. In germline, CDR1 is SGHTA, CDR2 FQGNSA. As DNA, the CDR3 is TGTGCCAGCAGCTCCTACAGGAACGCGGATACGCAGTATTTT. As protein: CASSSYRNADTQYF.

This clonotype was detected only a few times. The chain uses TRBV7-9 and TRBJ2-4; D uncertain. This CDR3 is built from 15 residues. CDR1 and CDR2 (germline): SEHNR, FQNEAQ (reference sequence). V lost 5 bases to trimming and J lost 1 base, with 12 bases between them. CDR3 coding DNA: TGTGCCAGCAGCCAACTGGCGGAGGCCAAAAACATTCAGTACTTC. Its protein is CASSQLAEAKNIQYF. Full variable domain (missing parts from reference TRBV7-9 and TRBJ2-4): DTGVSQNPRHKITKRGQNVTFRCDPISEHNRLYWYRQTLGQGPEFLTYFQNEAQLEKSRLLSDRFSAERPKGSFSTLEIQRTEQGDSAMYLCASSQLAEAKNIQYFGAGTRLSVL.

This clonotype was found a few times. The chain combines TRBV12-3 or TRBV12-4 with TRBJ2-1; no firm D call. Trimming stripped 5 bases from V and 8 bases from J, with 13 bases between. The CDR3 loop spans 13 amino acids. CDR3 coding DNA: TGTGCCAGCAGTCCCCGGGCCAAGGATGAGCAGTTCTTC. It translates to CASSPRAKDEQFF.

V gene TRBV2 combines with J gene TRBJ2-3; 8 positions match TRBD2. Trimming took 6 bases from V and 7 from J; bases not matched to a gene: 9. This CDR3 has 14 amino acids. Per germline, CDR1 SNHLY and CDR2 FYNNEI. CDR3 protein: CASSPASGRNTQYF. The CDR3 region has the DNA TGTGCCAGCAGCCCCGCAAGCGGGAGAAATACGCAGTATTTT. Combining the CDR3 with reference TRBV2 and TRBJ2-3 gives the whole variable domain EPEVTQTPSHQVTQMGQEVILRCVPISNHLYFYWYRQILGQKVEFLVSFYNNEISEKSEIFDDQFSVERPDGSNFTLKIRSTKLEDSAMYFCASSPASGRNTQYFGPGTRLTVL.

This chain links TRBV7-9 with TRBJ2-7; D gene uncertain. CDR1 is SEHNR, CDR2 FQNEAQ, per germline (reference sequence). V was clipped by 4 bases and J by 6 bases, with 16 bases between them. The CDR3 has 14 residues. The CDR3 DNA reads TGTGCCAGCAGCTACCCCGGCCCCGCTTCCGAGCAGTACGTC. Its protein is CASSYPGPASEQYV.

This chain joins TRBV10-3 and TRBJ2-7, with D uncertain. Germline CDR1 ENHRY, CDR2 SYGVKD. The length of the CDR3 is 11 residues. The V end lost 3 bases, the J end lost 3 bases, and 3 bases lay between the germline ends. The CDR3 protein is CAISDGYEQYF. CDR3 nucleotides: TGTGCCATCAGTGACGGCTACGAGCAGTACTTC.

The rearrangement links TRBV7-9 to TRBJ1-1, with D hard to call. The germline V and J ends were trimmed by 1 base and 3 bases, with 9 bases remaining between them. Germline loops: CDR1 SEHNR, CDR2 FQNEAQ (reference sequence). This CDR3 contains 14 residues. The CDR3 here is CASSLGAVDTEAFF. CDR3 sequence (DNA): TGTGCCAGCAGCTTAGGTGCAGTAGACACTGAAGCTTTCTTT.

The table lists this clonotype with a few counts. The V and J genes are TRBV5-1 and TRBJ2-7; TRBD1 agrees at 10 bases. Trimming removed 5 bases from V and 2 bases from J; junction bases left unmatched: 7. CDR3 length: 15 amino acids. Germline loops: CDR1 SGHRS, CDR2 YFSETQ. In DNA, the CDR3 is TGCGCCAGCAGTTTCGACAGGGGGCGAACCTACGAGCAGTACTTC. Protein sequence: CASSFDRGRTYEQYF.

This clonotype has a handful of counts. The chain is built from TRBV13 and TRBJ2-2; no definite D call. Germline loops: CDR1 PRHDT, CDR2 FYEKMQ (reference sequence). This CDR3 is 16 amino acids long. With 4 bases removed from V and 1 base from J, the gap between germline ends came to 13 bases. The chain's CDR3 is CASSSTGPVNTGELFF. The CDR3 DNA sequence: TGTGCCAGCAGCTCCACCGGGCCGGTGAACACCGGGGAGCTGTTTTTT.

This clonotype was detected only a few times. The V and J genes are TRBV25-1 and TRBJ1-4, with no clear D. The CDR3 has 15 residues. With 4 bases removed from V and 5 bases from J, the gap between germline ends came to 14 bases. The germline gives CDR1 MGHDK, CDR2 SYGVNS. The CDR3 DNA is TGTGCCAGCAGTGCCCAGATATCGGGGAATGAAAAACTGTTTTTT. It specifies CASSAQISGNEKLFF.

This clonotype was observed at least ten times. The gene calls are TRBV7-9 and TRBJ2-5, with 7 nucleotides matching TRBD2. The V gene's germline CDR1 is SEHNR and CDR2 FQNEAQ (reference sequence). The length of the CDR3 is 15 residues. V dropped 1 base and J dropped 3; count of bases not matched to a gene: 5. The CDR3 nucleotides read TGTGCCAGCAGCTTAGGTGCTAGCGGAGAAGAGACCCAGTACTTC. Its translation: CASSLGASGEETQYF.

The gene calls are TRBV5-8 and TRBJ1-2, with TRBD1 identical over 9 bases. This CDR3 has 14 residues. Germline loops: CDR1 SGHTS, CDR2 YDEGEE. V was clipped by 4 bases and J by 5 bases; unmatched bases: 6. The CDR3 DNA follows: TGTGCCAGCAGCATACAGGGGGCGACGTATGGCTACACCTTC. Residues: CASSIQGATYGYTF.

The rearrangement links TRBV19 to TRBJ2-2; D could derive from TRBD1 or TRBD2 (5 bases each). The length of the CDR3 is 14 residues. With 10 bases removed from V and 4 bases from J, the gap between germline ends came to 16 bases. Germline assignment: CDR1 LNHDA and CDR2 SQIVND (reference sequence). DNA of the CDR3: TGTGCCACCGGGGCCGGCGTGGGCACCGGGGAGCTGTTTTTT. Its translation: CATGAGVGTGELFF.